A selection of T cell receptor beta chains follows, all from one sample in a study of blood T cells in healthy people across ages. In TCRdb, the 5' RACE reads were re-called with MiXCR into one record per CDR3 protein. The repertoire holds about 1.5 million distinct CDR3 sequences, with roughly 45% as singletons. Material: blood. Receptors originate from a woman between 18 and 29 years old in good health. The CDR3 runs from the conserved cysteine through the conserved F or W.

V	length	CDR3
TRBV12-3/TRBV12-4	16	CASSFWQGVSNSPLHF
TRBV7-9	16	CASSPPDKSYNSPLHF
TRBV5-6	16	CASSLGSGYGANVLTF
TRBV9	13	CASSVDEVHEQFF
TRBV12-3/TRBV12-4	14	CASSDSWVSYEQYF
TRBV9	14	CASSVESSNSPLHF
TRBV6-2/TRBV6-3	13	CASSYRPGFEQYF
TRBV9	15	CASSVAASLYNEQFF
TRBV6-5	14	CASGKTGTSYEQYF
TRBV25-1	14	CASSDLAGEETQYF
TRBV20-1	13	CSVDGTGNTEAFF
TRBV29-1	14	CSVEGRTRYNEQFF
TRBV20-1	15	CSAPIGSSGRDTQYF
TRBV10-3	14	CAIGDSGTMNEQFF
TRBV7-9	12	CASNNRGTGYTF
TRBV6-4	16	CASSERDYLYQETQYF
TRBV15	16	CATSREIQGPTDTQYF
TRBV12-3/TRBV12-4	16	CASSPGLAGIYNEQYF
TRBV12-3/TRBV12-4	15	CASIGGQGSYNEQFF
TRBV12-3/TRBV12-4	15	CASSLAGDAYNEQYF
TRBV10-1	13	CASSESGRETQYF
TRBV6-2/TRBV6-3	12	CASSSPGQGAFF
TRBV6-5	15	CASRPKETGSYEQYF
TRBV2	13	CASSEERGYEQYF
TRBV12-3/TRBV12-4	14	CASSLLAGRETQYF
TRBV20-1	15	CSARDPQGSTDTQYF
TRBV6-5	15	CASSYRGSSYNEQFF
TRBV5-1	16	CASSAGGVTTNEKLVF
TRBV20-1	15	CSASPGRDSNQPQHF
TRBV7-9	12	CAGSEGYHEQFF
TRBV6-1	17	CASSEAVGLAGAYEQYF
TRBV11-2	15	CASSLQGSIQETQYF
TRBV7-9	16	CASSQAGQSQTYEQYF
TRBV3-1	14	CASSPGFGEQPQHF
TRBV4-2	20	CASSQEVVGRGVGSYNEQFF
TRBV18	15	CASSPPVTGGGEQYF
TRBV7-2	14	CASSDGQNNQPQHF